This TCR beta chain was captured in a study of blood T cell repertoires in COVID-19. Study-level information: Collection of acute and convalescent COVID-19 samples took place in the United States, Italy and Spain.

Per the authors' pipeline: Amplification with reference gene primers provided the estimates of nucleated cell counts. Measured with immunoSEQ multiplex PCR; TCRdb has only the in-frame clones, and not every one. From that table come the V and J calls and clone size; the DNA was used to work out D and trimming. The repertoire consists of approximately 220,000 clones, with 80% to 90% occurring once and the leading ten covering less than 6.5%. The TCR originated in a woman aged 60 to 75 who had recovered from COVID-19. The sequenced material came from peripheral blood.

CDR3 DNA sequence: TGTGCCAGCACCGAGTGGGCGAACAATGAGCAGTTCTTC. This codes for CASTEWANNEQFF. The chain links TRBV6-5 to TRBJ2-1; D ambiguous. Trimming took off 7 bases at V and 5 bases at J, with 12 bases between the two ends. CDR1 is MNHEY, CDR2 SVGAGI, per germline. The CDR3 sequence is 13 residues long.